What follows are 31 T cell receptor beta chains derived from one specimen sequenced in a study of T cell clones after liver transplantation. The assay was immunoSEQ multiplex PCR, and TCRdb's table has in-frame clones only and misses some. This table holds 55,000 to 75,000 clones, around three quarters found once. This sample comprised CD4+ T cells from blood, obtained at the 15-month timepoint. These receptors all come from a human patient who received a liver transplant. Some T cells here may be from the graft donor.

V is TRBV5-1 and J is TRBJ2-7; 13 nucleotides line up with TRBD2. The ends lost 4 bases at V and 5 bases at J; junction bases unmatched: 3. Germline CDR1 SGHRS, CDR2 YFSETQ. The CDR3 is made up of 14 amino acids. CDR3 amino acids: CASSAGLAGNEQYV. CDR3 in DNA: TGCGCCAGCAGCGCGGGACTAGCGGGGAACGAGCAGTACGTC.

The chain has TRBV6-1 and TRBJ2-3, with 10 bases identical to TRBD2. After removal of 4 bases from V and 3 bases from J, the junction contained 1 base not matched to a gene. Germline CDR1 reads MNHNS; CDR2 reads SASEGT. This CDR3 is 14 amino acids long. The CDR3 region is CASSVAGGTDTQYF. DNA of the CDR3: TGTGCCAGCAGTGTAGCGGGAGGAACAGATACGCAGTATTTT.

This sequence joins TRBV2 and TRBJ1-1; D might be TRBD1 (6 bases). The germline CDR1 and CDR2 sequences are SNHLY and FYNNEI. The CDR3 extends over 13 amino acids. With 7 bases removed from V and 8 bases from J, the gap between germline ends came to 17 bases. As DNA, the CDR3 is TGTGCCAGCAAAGGGGACAACCTTGGAGAAGCTTTCTTT. Its translation is CASKGDNLGEAFF.

V is TRBV7-6 and J is TRBJ1-6; unclear D gene. The ends were cut back, 1 base at V and 7 bases at J, with 5 bases in the middle. Per the germline V gene, CDR1 is SGHVS and CDR2 is FNYEAQ. The CDR3 extends over 13 amino acids. CDR3 DNA: TGTGCCAGCAGCTTAGGTTGGAATTCACCCCTCCACTTT. It translates to CASSLGWNSPLHF.

V gene TRBV7-9 combines with J gene TRBJ2-3; the D is unclear. The germline V and J ends were trimmed by 6 bases and 3 bases, with 10 bases remaining between them. The CDR3 runs to 13 residues. Germline V gene data show CDR1 as SEHNR and CDR2 as FQNEAQ (reference sequence). The DNA of the CDR3 is TGTGCCAGCAGACCCGTCGGGACAGATACGCAGTATTTT. Translation: CASRPVGTDTQYF.

The CDR3 DNA follows: TGCGCCAGCAGTACCGGGACAGCTTCCTACGAGCAGTACTTC. Translating gives CASSTGTASYEQYF. The chain links TRBV5-1 to TRBJ2-7, with 7 bases identical to TRBD1. Germline V CDR1 and CDR2: SGHRS, YFSETQ. The CDR3 covers 14 residues. Trimming cost V 5 bases and J 1 base; bases outside gene matches: 6.

V usage is TRBV28 and J usage is TRBJ2-5, with D unclear. CDR3 length: 11 residues. With 7 bases removed from V and 5 bases from J, the gap between germline ends came to 8 bases. CDR1 is MDHEN and CDR2 is SYDVKM in the germline V gene. The CDR3 region has the DNA TGTGCCAGCACCCGGGCGGAGACCCAGTACTTC. Its translation is CASTRAETQYF. The whole variable domain, filled in from reference TRBV28 and TRBJ2-5, reads DVKVTQSSRYLVKRTGEKVFLECVQDMDHENMFWYRQDPGLGLRLIYFSYDVKMKEKGDIPEGYSVSREKKERFSLILESASTNQTSMYLCASTRAETQYFGPGTRLLVL.

The CDR3 sequence: CTVQGSNTEAFF. The CDR3, as DNA: TGTACCGTACAGGGTAGCAACACTGAAGCTTTCTTT. The rearrangement uses TRBV6-6 and TRBJ1-1, with TRBD1 as a possible D gene (6 bases). CDR1 is MNHNY, CDR2 SVGAGI, per germline (reference sequence). The length of the CDR3 is 12 residues.

The chain recombines TRBV30 with TRBJ1-4; D not resolved. Germline CDR1 is GTSNPN and CDR2 is SVGIG (reference sequence). The CDR3 runs to 13 residues. V was trimmed by 3 bases and J by 6 bases, leaving 11 bases between them. Here the CDR3 DNA reads TGTGCCTGGAGCGCCGGATATTATGAAAAACTGTTTTTT. Protein product: CAWSAGYYEKLFF.

This clone occurred many times. The V and J genes are TRBV9 and TRBJ2-3, with 15 positions matching TRBD2. V shed 4 bases and J 5 bases; nucleotides not matched to a gene: 8. Germline V gives CDR1 SGDLS, CDR2 YYNGEE. This CDR3 is built from 17 residues. The chain's CDR3 is CASSPGWGLAGGDTQYF. CDR3 in DNA: TGTGCCAGCAGCCCCGGGTGGGGACTAGCGGGAGGAGATACGCAGTATTTT.

The chain joins TRBV5-1 to TRBJ2-1, with D possibly being TRBD2 (6 bases). The ends were cut back, 4 bases at V and 1 base at J, with 18 bases in the middle. Germline V gene lookup returns CDR1 SGHRS and CDR2 YFSETQ. The CDR3 has 17 residues. CDR3 amino acids: CASSPVSGGDSYNEQFF. The CDR3 DNA reads as TGCGCCAGCAGCCCGGTCTCCGGGGGAGATTCCTACAATGAGCAGTTCTTC.

The genes are TRBV30 and TRBJ2-2; 9 nucleotides align to TRBD2. Germline V gives CDR1 GTSNPN, CDR2 SVGIG (reference sequence). This CDR3 is built from 14 residues. V lost 3 bases, J lost 4 bases, and 3 bases stayed unmatched. The CDR3 protein is CAWRTSGFTGELFF. CDR3 bases: TGTGCCTGGAGGACTAGCGGATTCACCGGGGAGCTGTTTTTT.

This clone was counted at least ten times. The chain uses TRBV2 and TRBJ2-7, with D unresolved. Germline V lookup: CDR1 SNHLY, CDR2 FYNNEI. V was trimmed by 6 bases and J by 5 bases, leaving 17 bases between them. The CDR3 totals 14 residues. The DNA for the CDR3 is TGTGCCAGCAGGGGCCCTGGTCCGCAGAACGAGCAGTACTTC. Protein sequence: CASRGPGPQNEQYF. Full variable domain (missing parts from reference TRBV2 and TRBJ2-7): EPEVTQTPSHQVTQMGQEVILRCVPISNHLYFYWYRQILGQKVEFLVSFYNNEISEKSEIFDDQFSVERPDGSNFTLKIRSTKLEDSAMYFCASRGPGPQNEQYFGPGTRLTVT.

The chain carries TRBV7-2 and TRBJ1-5; D perhaps matches TRBD1 (5 bases). CDR1 and CDR2 from the germline V gene are SGHTA and FQGNSA. Deletions cut 3 bases from V and 5 bases from J, with 8 bases between. This CDR3 spans 13 amino acids. CDR3 in amino acids: CASSFRVDQPQHF. CDR3 nucleotides: TGTGCCAGCAGCTTCAGGGTGGATCAGCCCCAGCATTTT.

The V gene is TRBV7-9, the J gene TRBJ1-5, with 12 bases that match TRBD1. The CDR3 covers 15 residues. V lost 5 bases and J lost 4; bases outside the gene matches: 3. The germline V gene has CDR1 SEHNR and CDR2 FQNEAQ (reference sequence). Here the CDR3 DNA reads TGTGCCAGCAGCCCGGGACAGGGGGCTAATCAGCCCCAGCATTTT. The encoded protein is CASSPGQGANQPQHF.

V is TRBV27 and J is TRBJ1-1; D is perhaps TRBD1 (6 bases). Per the germline V gene, CDR1 is MNHEY and CDR2 is SMNVEV (reference sequence). The CDR3 totals 15 residues. Trimming took 4 bases from V and 4 from J, leaving 16 bases between them. In nucleotides, the CDR3 is TGTGCCAGCAGTTCCGTCCCTCGGACAGCCACTGAAGCTTTCTTT. Its protein product is CASSSVPRTATEAFF.

This clone was picked up one time. The rearrangement uses TRBV7-2 and TRBJ2-1; tentatively, D is TRBD1 (6 bases). V was cut by 1 base and J by 7 bases, with 11 bases left in between. Per germline, CDR1 SGHTA and CDR2 FQGNSA. The CDR3 spans 14 residues. CDR3 sequence reads: CASSLDRALNEQFF. The CDR3 DNA reads as TGTGCCAGCAGCTTAGACAGGGCTTTGAATGAGCAGTTCTTC.

The chain is built from TRBV13 and TRBJ2-3; 9 bases align to TRBD1. CDR1 is PRHDT, CDR2 FYEKMQ, per germline (reference sequence). V dropped 5 bases and J dropped 3; count of bases not matched to a gene: 6. This CDR3 is built from 15 residues. CDR3 nucleotide sequence: TGTGCCAGCAGCCGAACAGGGGGCAGAACAGATACGCAGTATTTT. It yields the protein CASSRTGGRTDTQYF.

Regarding this clone: The sample holds other DNA sequences that translate to the same CDR3. V gene TRBV6-5 combines with J gene TRBJ1-5; no definite D call. Germline values: CDR1 MNHEY, CDR2 SVGAGI. The CDR3 length is 12 residues. The V end lost 2 bases, the J end lost 7 bases, and 6 bases lay between the germline ends. Written as DNA, the CDR3 is TGTGCCAGCAGTTACCCCGGGCAGCCCCAGCATTTT. It translates to CASSYPGQPQHF.

The chain has TRBV11-3 and TRBJ2-1; weak D call: TRBD2 (5 bases). V was clipped by 1 base and J by 1 base, with 14 bases between them. The CDR3 consists of 17 residues. The V gene's germline CDR1 is SGHNT and CDR2 YENEEA. The CDR3 coding sequence is TGTGCCAGCAGCTTAGTGGGTAGCGCTGGGTCCTACAATGAGCAGTTCTTC. Residues: CASSLVGSAGSYNEQFF.

The chain uses TRBV4-1 and TRBJ2-2; 11 bases align to TRBD1. J lost 3 bases, V lost 1 base, and 7 bases had no gene match. Germline V CDR1 and CDR2: MGHRA, YSYEKL. CDR3 size: 18 residues. DNA of the CDR3: TGCGCCAGCAGCCAAGGGACAGGGGGCTCGAGGGACACCGGGGAGCTGTTTTTT. Its translation: CASSQGTGGSRDTGELFF.

The genes are TRBV5-1 and TRBJ1-1; no firm D call. V was cut by 4 bases and J by 1 base, with 11 bases left in between. CDR1 is SGHRS and CDR2 is YFSETQ in the germline V gene. The CDR3 has 14 residues. DNA of the CDR3: TGCGCCAGCAGCGACGGGAGTCAGAACACTGAAGCTTTCTTT. Protein product: CASSDGSQNTEAFF.

The gene calls are TRBV27 and TRBJ2-2, with 14 bases fitting TRBD2. J gave up 8 bases and V 5 bases, and 13 bases lay outside the gene matches. Germline V gene data show CDR1 as MNHEY and CDR2 as SMNVEV (reference sequence). This CDR3 region has 18 residues. The CDR3 bases are TGTGCCAGCAGTCGGACTAGCGGGAGGCCCCAAGAGATGGGGGAGCTGTTTTTT. Residues: CASSRTSGRPQEMGELFF.

The chain has TRBV19 and TRBJ2-1; weak D call: TRBD1 (6 bases). Trimming left V 5 bases short and J 2 bases short, with 13 bases between. This CDR3 has 15 amino acids. Germline CDR1 LNHDA, CDR2 SQIVND (reference sequence). Here the CDR3 reads CASSFSGQAYNEQFF. The CDR3 coding sequence is TGTGCCAGTAGTTTCTCGGGACAAGCCTACAATGAGCAGTTCTTC.

The chain is built from TRBV4-3 and TRBJ1-3; TRBD1 matches 8 bases. The CDR3 consists of 17 residues. In germline, CDR1 is LGHNA, CDR2 YSLEER. Germline trimming cut 0 bases from V and 5 bases from J; bases unmatched to any gene: 9. The CDR3 DNA reads as TGCGCCAGCAGCCAAGACCGACTAGGGACAGGTAGAAACACCATATATTTT. Its protein product is CASSQDRLGTGRNTIYF.

The chain links TRBV19 to TRBJ1-1; 7 nucleotides align to TRBD1. V trimming: 4 bases; J trimming: 2 bases; junction bases outside the gene matches: 13. The CDR3 covers 17 residues. Germline V gives CDR1 LNHDA, CDR2 SQIVND (reference sequence). CDR3 region: CASSSPTPGQRNTEAFF. The CDR3 DNA sequence: TGTGCCAGTAGTAGCCCAACCCCGGGACAGAGAAACACTGAAGCTTTCTTT.

The chain links TRBV7-9 to TRBJ1-2; D not resolved. Germline CDR1 SEHNR, CDR2 FQNEAQ (reference sequence). V lost 4 bases and J lost 5, with 8 bases in between. CDR3 length equals 12 residues. CDR3 residues: CASSSGSYGYTF. CDR3 DNA sequence: TGTGCCAGCAGCTCGGGGTCTTATGGCTACACCTTC. Together with reference TRBV7-9 and TRBJ1-2, the CDR3 gives the full variable domain: DTGVSQNPRHKITKRGQNVTFRCDPISEHNRLYWYRQTLGQGPEFLTYFQNEAQLEKSRLLSDRFSAERPKGSFSTLEIQRTEQGDSAMYLCASSSGSYGYTFGSGTRLTVV.

The CDR3 region has the DNA TGTGCCAGTAGTATTCACAAGGGGGCCGCCGGACATGTAGGAGCTTTCTTT. This encodes CASSIHKGAAGHVGAFF. V gene TRBV19 combines with J gene TRBJ1-1; 7 bases are shared with TRBD1. Trimming took 3 bases from V and 10 from J; bases not matched to a gene: 20. This CDR3 has 17 amino acids. Germline CDR1 and CDR2: LNHDA and SQIVND (reference sequence).

This clone appeared a few times. V and J are TRBV13 and TRBJ2-5, with 7 positions matching TRBD2. The CDR3 is 16 amino acids. Trimming removed 0 bases from V and 0 bases from J; junction bases left unmatched: 4. Germline CDR1 is PRHDT and CDR2 is FYEKMQ (reference sequence). DNA for the CDR3: TGTGCCAGCAGCTTAGGCCGGGGACTAAACCAAGAGACCCAGTACTTC. As protein: CASSLGRGLNQETQYF.

The chain employs TRBV5-6 and TRBJ2-3, with 7 bases matching TRBD2. CDR1 and CDR2 (germline): SGHDT, YYEEEE. The V and J ends lost 2 bases and 4 bases, in that order; junction bases with no gene match: 19. This CDR3 has 19 amino acids. CDR3 amino acids: CASSFGLRRGTSVSDTQYF. CDR3 nucleotides: TGTGCCAGCAGCTTTGGACTGCGTAGGGGAACTAGCGTTTCAGATACGCAGTATTTT.

This clone was seen once. The chain employs TRBV6-5 and TRBJ2-1, with TRBD2 identical over 12 bases. CDR3 length: 16 residues. The germline V gene has CDR1 MNHEY and CDR2 SVGAGI. Trimming cost V 0 bases and J 6 bases; bases outside gene matches: 3. DNA for the CDR3: TGTGCCAGCAGTTACTCTGGACTAGCGGGAACCAATGAGCAGTTCTTC. Protein: CASSYSGLAGTNEQFF.